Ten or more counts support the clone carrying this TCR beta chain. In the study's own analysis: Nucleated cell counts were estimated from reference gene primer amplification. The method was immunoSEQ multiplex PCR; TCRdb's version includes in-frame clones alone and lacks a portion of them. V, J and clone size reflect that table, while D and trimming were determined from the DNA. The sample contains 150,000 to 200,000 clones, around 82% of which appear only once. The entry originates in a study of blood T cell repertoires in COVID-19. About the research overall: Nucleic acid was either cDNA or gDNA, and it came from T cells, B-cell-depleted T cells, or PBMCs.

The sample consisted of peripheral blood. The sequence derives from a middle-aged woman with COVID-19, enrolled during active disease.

CDR3 nucleotides: TGTGCCATAGAAAAGCGGGAAAGCTCCTACGAGCAGTACTTC. Protein sequence: CAIEKRESSYEQYF. The V call is TRBV2, the J call TRBJ2-7; 7 positions match TRBD2. There are 14 residues in the CDR3. Per germline, CDR1 SNHLY and CDR2 FYNNEI. With V trimmed by 10 bases and J by 0 bases, 9 bases remained unmatched.